The 2 T cell receptor beta chains below come from one sample, sequenced in a study of cytomegalovirus exposure and HLA in healthy donors listed by TCRdb under 2017. The library was obtained by the immunoSEQ multiplex PCR assay. For the multiplex PCR, a mixture combining 60 forward primers for TCR Vbeta segments and 13 reverse primers for TCR Jbeta segments was used. Imported from immuneACCESS, the table was reduced by TCRdb to in-frame sequences with V and J called. These copies leave out some clones; in studies compared against another copy, an unresolved V gene accounts for under half, and the cause of the remainder is not known. In this sample the table shows about 150,000 clones, approximately 80% of which occur a single time. The top ten constitute approximately 15% of the sample. The specimen was PBMCs. These receptor sequences come from a middle-aged woman in good health and CMV-seronegative.

Concerning this clone: The junction shows a germline mismatch at one end, possibly a read error. V gene TRBV6-6 combines with J gene TRBJ2-4; perhaps TRBD2 as D (6 bases). CDR1 is MNHNY and CDR2 is SVGAGI in the germline V gene (reference sequence). CDR3 size: 12 residues. CDR3 nucleotide sequence: TGTGCCAGCAGTGTGGGGGGAAACAGTCAGTACTTC. It encodes CASSVGGNSQYF.

CDR3 loop: CASSLTPLRPDTQYF. CDR3 in DNA: TGTGCCAGCAGTCTCACCCCCCTGCGTCCAGATACGCAGTATTTT. The chain combines TRBV2 with TRBJ2-3, with D hard to call. The ends were cut back, 5 bases at V and 4 bases at J, with 16 bases in the middle. Germline V gene data show CDR1 as SNHLY and CDR2 as FYNNEI. CDR3 length: 15 amino acids.